One and the same sample provided the 7 T cell receptor beta chains below, sequenced in a study of identical twins. TCRdb independently ran MiXCR on the 5' RACE reads; one entry per CDR3 protein. The sample has a few hundred thousand distinct CDR3 sequences; over 8.5% are singletons. These same records also appear under a second study, on yellow fever vaccine responses in identical twins.

Sequenced material: PBMCs. These receptors were taken from a woman aged 18-35 years in good health.

This clonotype appeared a few times. The chain joins TRBV9 to TRBJ2-7, with 11 bases aligning to TRBD2. This CDR3 region has 16 residues. CDR1 is SGDLS and CDR2 is YYNGEE in the germline V gene. V was pared by 2 bases and J by 2 bases, with 6 bases of the junction left unmatched. Written as DNA, the CDR3 is TGTGCCAGCAGCGTTGGGACTAGCGGAGGGACCTACGAGCAGTACTTC. Amino acid sequence: CASSVGTSGGTYEQYF.

The V call is TRBV4-3, the J call TRBJ2-1; TRBD1 might be the D (6 bases). Trimming cost V 7 bases and J 5 bases, with 18 bases left between them. This CDR3 region has 15 residues. CDR1 is LGHNA and CDR2 is YSLEER in the germline V gene. The CDR3 is CASTNRVGRDNEQFF. CDR3 in DNA: TGCGCCAGCACGAACAGGGTTGGACGGGACAATGAGCAGTTCTTC.

In its sample, this clonotype was seen many times. The chain is built from TRBV9 and TRBJ2-3; D might be TRBD2 (5 bases). With 1 base removed from V and 2 bases from J, the gap between germline ends came to 11 bases. This CDR3 spans 15 amino acids. Per germline, CDR1 SGDLS and CDR2 YYNGEE. The CDR3 here is CASSVTAALTDTQYF. The CDR3 nucleotides are TGTGCCAGCAGCGTAACAGCGGCCCTCACAGATACGCAGTATTTT.

This clonotype was found once. This chain connects TRBV18 to TRBJ2-2; D tentatively fits TRBD1 or TRBD2 (5 bases each). Germline V gene lookup returns CDR1 KGHSH and CDR2 LQKENI. This CDR3 spans 17 amino acids. With 3 bases removed from V and 5 bases from J, the gap between germline ends came to 19 bases. CDR3 sequence (DNA): TGTGCCAGCTCACCGGGACGCCCAGTCTCGAGGACCGGGGAGCTGTTTTTT. The encoded protein is CASSPGRPVSRTGELFF.

The table lists this clonotype with a few counts. The chain uses TRBV6-1 and TRBJ1-1, with D unclear. V lost 6 bases, J lost 1 base, and 15 bases lay in between. This CDR3 is built from 15 residues. CDR1 and CDR2 from the germline V gene are MNHNS and SASEGT. The CDR3 loop reads CASRSRVGPNTEAFF. The CDR3 DNA sequence: TGTGCCAGCAGGTCCCGTGTAGGGCCGAACACTGAAGCTTTCTTT.

This clonotype has ten or more counts. The CDR3 DNA follows: TGTGCCAGCAGCTTATCCGAGCAGCATTTT. Protein: CASSLSEQHF. The V and J genes are TRBV7-9 and TRBJ1-5; no clear D. This CDR3 has 10 residues. V lost 2 bases to trimming and J lost 13 bases, with 6 bases between them. Germline V CDR1 and CDR2: SEHNR, FQNEAQ (reference sequence).

This clonotype was seen more than once but under ten times. This sequence joins TRBV23-1 and TRBJ2-2; D is possibly TRBD2 (5 bases). TRBV23-1 is known as an ORF, though its function is uncertain. V was shortened by 4 bases and J by 17 bases, with 32 bases between the two germline ends. This CDR3 contains 17 residues. The CDR3 sequence: CASSPPTVAGTPGSFFF. Here the CDR3 DNA reads TGCGCCAGCAGTCCCCCTACAGTGGCAGGAACACCGGGGAGCTTTTTTTTT.